This TCR beta chain was sequenced in a study of identical twins (dated by TCRdb to the mid-2010s). In terms of the full investigation: To test whether fetal clonotypes persist, the study used deep sequencing on TCR alpha and beta repertoires from monozygotic twins, unrelated adults of various ages, and cord blood. To rule out contamination, the twin experiments were replicated at different times with different library preparation protocols.

All donors were healthy Caucasians. Miltenyi CD45RO+ enrichment and human naive T-cell isolation kits were used to isolate memory (CD45RO+) and naive T cells from PBMC. On the study overall, not on this receptor specifically: Zero-insertion analyses could be partly confounded by invariant T cells such as MAIT and iNKT, although diverse VJ usage argued against such confounding for most clonotypes. Compared with coincidental sharing between unrelated individuals, out-of-frame TCR alpha sequences shared between twins had an excess of sequences with low generation probability. A weaker excess of twin sharing was found in beta out-of-frame sequences because the signal-to-noise ratio was lowered by fewer shared sequences. Because the same donors could not be followed over many years, the conclusions depended on cross-sectional statistical analysis. Abundant cord blood beta clonotypes carried fewer insertions; young adult naive repertoires showed a weaker similar trend, while memory repertoires showed none. Out-of-frame TCR alpha sharing in monozygotic twins was systematically underestimated by recombination models, whereas sharing between unrelated individuals was in agreement with the recombination models.

Libraries came from 5' RACE. Sequencing was performed on an Illumina HiSeq 2000. A universal primer binding site was introduced by template switching, and a unique molecular identifier was present in the final cDNA, enabling accurate counting of TCR cDNA molecules. First-strand cDNA for TCR alpha and beta chains was synthesized from specific primers in the conserved constant-segment region. To control for contamination, each cDNA library was double barcoded with a SMART-Mk sample barcode plus Illumina barcodes. Two successive PCR steps introduced TruSeq adapter sequences along with Illumina sample barcodes. Sequencing of the TCR alpha and beta cDNA libraries was done on the Illumina HiSeq platform using custom primers. The authors processed their data as follows. MiGEC processed the raw reads to extract unique molecular identifiers, while MiXCR was used to determine the CDR3 positions. Recombination models were inferred per individual with the repgenHMM and IGoR tools using an EM algorithm. The analysis of shared clonotypes was done with the tcR package in R, with sharing normalized by the product of cloneset sizes. To study raw recombination free of thymic and clonal selection effects, out-of-frame nonproductive sequences were analyzed. The public reads were reprocessed in TCRdb via fastp at Q25 and MiXCR, keeping in-frame beta chains. Each record represents a unique CDR3 protein, reported with the most common genes and DNA among its rows. Clone size and V and J calls follow TCRdb, not the original study. A total of fewer than 250,000 distinct CDR3 sequences appear in this sample, around 10% of them only once. The ten most abundant clones make up 5% to 6.5% of the sample.

This clonotype was recorded a few times. What this receptor recognizes is not known. No base quality information exists; no much larger clone differs at one position. The receptor was isolated from a woman between 18 and 30 years old in good health. The sample was memory (CD45RO+) T cells sorted from blood. Read against the paper, the sample's cell subset or site label means: CD45RO+ enriched T cells.

The DNA is TGCGCCAGCAGCTTGGGCGGGACTATCGAAGCATCTGAGCAGTTCTTC. Protein translation: CASSLGGTIEASEQFF. Rearrangement joined TRBV5-1 to TRBJ2-1; the junction holds 7 bases that match TRBD2. The germline V gene provides CDR1 SGHRS and CDR2 YFSETQ. V lost 0 bases and J lost 9 bases, and the count of bases not matched to a germline gene is 12. The CDR3 runs 16 amino acids, cysteine and phenylalanine included. The kept DNA is CDR3 alone, 48 bases in frame from the first base.